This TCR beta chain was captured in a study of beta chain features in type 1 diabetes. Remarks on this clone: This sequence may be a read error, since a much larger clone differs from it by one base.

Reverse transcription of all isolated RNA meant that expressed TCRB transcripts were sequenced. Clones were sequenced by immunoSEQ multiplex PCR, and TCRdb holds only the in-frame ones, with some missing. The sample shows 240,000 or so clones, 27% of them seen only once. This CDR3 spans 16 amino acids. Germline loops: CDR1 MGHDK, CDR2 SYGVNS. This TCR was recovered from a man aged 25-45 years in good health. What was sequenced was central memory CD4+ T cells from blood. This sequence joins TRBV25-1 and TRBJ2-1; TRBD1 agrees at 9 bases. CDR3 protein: CARSGHRGQGRDEQFF. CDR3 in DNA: TGTGCCCGCAGTGGACACAGGGGGCAGGGGAGGGATGAGCAGTTCTTC.